Listed below are T cell receptor beta chains from one sample, sequenced in a study of human T cells and chemical hapten exposure. TCRdb re-called the RACE reads through MiXCR, storing one row per CDR3 protein. Found here are approximately 80,000 distinct CDR3 sequences, roughly a tenth of them singletons; the top ten hold about 4.2%. This material consisted of whole blood, taken in connection with sensitization to the hapten diphenylcyclopropenone (DPC). Receptors were obtained from a woman in her fifties or sixties with alopecia areata. Some clones in this sample may be carry-over from other donors' samples. CDR3s include the opening cysteine and the closing phenylalanine or tryptophan. Fields, in order: J gene, V gene, clone size, D gene, CDR3 DNA, CDR3 protein. The D gene is left open where the match is weak. A row's size may be missing; if present it is once, few, many or a size class.

J gene: TRBJ2-5
V gene: TRBV28
clone size: few
D gene: TRBD1
CDR3 DNA: TGTGCCAGCAGTCCACCCCGGACAGGTGGTCAGACCCAGTACTTC
CDR3 protein: CASSPPRTGGQTQYF

J gene: TRBJ1-2
V gene: TRBV28
clone size: .
D gene: TRBD1
CDR3 DNA: TGTGCCAGCAGCCCGACGACAGGGATCCATGGCTACACCTTC
CDR3 protein: CASSPTTGIHGYTF

J gene: TRBJ2-2
V gene: TRBV13
clone size: medium-sized
D gene: TRBD1
CDR3 DNA: TGTGCCAGCAGCTTAGCAGGGGGCGGTACCGGGGAGCTGTTTTTT
CDR3 protein: CASSLAGGGTGELFF

J gene: TRBJ2-5
V gene: TRBV6-2/TRBV6-3
clone size: many
D gene: .
CDR3 DNA: TGTGCCAGCAGTTACGGTGCGGTCCCAAGTAGTGGCCAGTACTTC
CDR3 protein: CASSYGAVPSSGQYF

J gene: TRBJ1-5
V gene: TRBV20-1
clone size: few
D gene: .
CDR3 DNA: TGCAGTGCTCAAAAGCCGGGCCGTCCAGCTCAGCCCCAGCATTTT
CDR3 protein: CSAQKPGRPAQPQHF

J gene: TRBJ1-1
V gene: TRBV7-6
clone size: many
D gene: .
CDR3 DNA: TGTGCCAGCAGCTTATTATATGGCCCAGGCGTAACTGAAGCTTTCTTT
CDR3 protein: CASSLLYGPGVTEAFF

J gene: TRBJ2-1
V gene: TRBV29-1
clone size: few
D gene: TRBD1
CDR3 DNA: TGCAGCGTTCGGGACAGAAACTACAATGAGCAGTTCTTC
CDR3 protein: CSVRDRNYNEQFF

J gene: TRBJ1-4
V gene: TRBV14
clone size: many
D gene: .
CDR3 DNA: TGTGCCAGCAGCCAAGAAAAGTCGGGGTCAACTAATGAAAAACTGTTTTTT
CDR3 protein: CASSQEKSGSTNEKLFF

J gene: TRBJ2-2
V gene: TRBV12-3/TRBV12-4
clone size: many
D gene: .
CDR3 DNA: TGTGCCAGCAGAATAGAGGGGACCGGGGAGCTGTTTTTT
CDR3 protein: CASRIEGTGELFF

J gene: TRBJ1-4
V gene: TRBV29-1
clone size: few
D gene: .
CDR3 DNA: TGCAGCGTCTGGGGCAGCGAAAAACTGTTTTTT
CDR3 protein: CSVWGSEKLFF

J gene: TRBJ2-3
V gene: TRBV6-5
clone size: few
D gene: TRBD2
CDR3 DNA: TGTGCCAGCAGATCGGGACTAGCGGGAGGGCGGCCCAGCACAGATACGCAGTATTTT
CDR3 protein: CASRSGLAGGRPSTDTQYF

J gene: TRBJ2-7
V gene: TRBV9
clone size: few
D gene: TRBD2
CDR3 DNA: TGTGCCAGCAGCCTTCGGGGGGAAACCTACGAGCAGTACTTC
CDR3 protein: CASSLRGETYEQYF

J gene: TRBJ2-2
V gene: TRBV27
clone size: few
D gene: .
CDR3 DNA: TGTGCCAGCGAGGACAAGAACACCGGGGAGCTGTTTTTT
CDR3 protein: CASEDKNTGELFF

J gene: TRBJ2-3
V gene: TRBV25-1
clone size: few
D gene: .
CDR3 DNA: TGTGCCAGCAGTGACCATGGGGGGGGCCGCCCAGATACGCAGTATTTT
CDR3 protein: CASSDHGGGRPDTQYF

J gene: TRBJ2-1
V gene: TRBV3-1
clone size: few
D gene: .
CDR3 DNA: TGTGCCAGCAGCCTTCCGGGCACTTCCAATGAGCAGTTCTTC
CDR3 protein: CASSLPGTSNEQFF

J gene: TRBJ1-1
V gene: TRBV12-5
clone size: few
D gene: .
CDR3 DNA: TGTGCTAGTGGTTTGGGGCCAGGGTTCCTGGACACTGAAGCTTTCTTT
CDR3 protein: CASGLGPGFLDTEAFF

J gene: TRBJ1-2
V gene: TRBV2
clone size: many
D gene: .
CDR3 DNA: TGTGCCACCGGACAGCCCCCGGGTGGCTACACCTTC
CDR3 protein: CATGQPPGGYTF

J gene: TRBJ2-1
V gene: TRBV6-1
clone size: .
D gene: TRBD2
CDR3 DNA: TGTGCCACCACGCGGGGGGCCTACAATGAGCAGTTCTTC
CDR3 protein: CATTRGAYNEQFF

J gene: TRBJ1-1
V gene: TRBV18
clone size: many
D gene: .
CDR3 DNA: TGTGCCAGCTCACCTCAGGGGTCGGGCACTGAAGCTTTCTTT
CDR3 protein: CASSPQGSGTEAFF

J gene: TRBJ1-4
V gene: TRBV19
clone size: .
D gene: .
CDR3 DNA: TGTGCCAGTCCCGGGACCTTAAATGAAAAACTGTTTTTT
CDR3 protein: CASPGTLNEKLFF

J gene: TRBJ2-7
V gene: TRBV4-3
clone size: many
D gene: TRBD2
CDR3 DNA: TGCGCCAGCAGCCAGGGGACTAGCGGTGCCTACGAGCAGTACTTC
CDR3 protein: CASSQGTSGAYEQYF

J gene: TRBJ2-5
V gene: TRBV7-2
clone size: .
D gene: .
CDR3 DNA: TGTGCCAGCAGCTTCCCGCCTAGTGGAGAGACCCAGTACTTC
CDR3 protein: CASSFPPSGETQYF

J gene: TRBJ2-5
V gene: TRBV12-5
clone size: many
D gene: TRBD1
CDR3 DNA: TGTGCTAGTGGCCCTTCGGGGACAGGGCGGGGGATCCAAGAGACCCAGTACTTC
CDR3 protein: CASGPSGTGRGIQETQYF

J gene: TRBJ2-5
V gene: TRBV7-9
clone size: .
D gene: .
CDR3 DNA: TGTGCCAGCAGCTTGGCGGGTAAAAACCTGCAGACCCAGTACTTC
CDR3 protein: CASSLAGKNLQTQYF

J gene: TRBJ1-5
V gene: TRBV6-1
clone size: many
D gene: .
CDR3 DNA: TGTGCCAGCAGTGAAAAAGGGTGGGGGAGCAATCAGCCCCAGCATTTT
CDR3 protein: CASSEKGWGSNQPQHF

J gene: TRBJ1-4
V gene: TRBV10-1
clone size: once
D gene: .
CDR3 DNA: TGCGCCAGCAGTCCCAACAGGGATAGCAATGAAAAACTGTTTTTT
CDR3 protein: CASSPNRDSNEKLFF

J gene: TRBJ1-4
V gene: TRBV27
clone size: few
D gene: TRBD1
CDR3 DNA: TGTGCCAGCACCCGGACAGGGGGTTTTGGAAAACTGTTTTTT
CDR3 protein: CASTRTGGFGKLFF

J gene: TRBJ2-2
V gene: TRBV3-1
clone size: many
D gene: .
CDR3 DNA: TGTGCCAGCAGCCCCCTTCCCAGGGGCACCGGGGAGCTGTTTTTT
CDR3 protein: CASSPLPRGTGELFF

J gene: TRBJ1-1
V gene: TRBV7-3
clone size: few
D gene: .
CDR3 DNA: TGTGCCAGCAGCTCCCGACCGACAGCAGGCACTGAAGCTTTCTTT
CDR3 protein: CASSSRPTAGTEAFF

J gene: TRBJ2-3
V gene: TRBV29-1
clone size: .
D gene: .
CDR3 DNA: TGCAGCGCTAAGGTAGATACGCAGTATTTT
CDR3 protein: CSAKVDTQYF

J gene: TRBJ2-7
V gene: TRBV14
clone size: .
D gene: TRBD1
CDR3 DNA: TGTGCCAGCAGCGGACAGGGGAGGTTTCAGGACGAGCAGTACTTC
CDR3 protein: CASSGQGRFQDEQYF

J gene: TRBJ2-2
V gene: TRBV9
clone size: few
D gene: TRBD2
CDR3 DNA: TGTGCCAGCAGCCCCACCACTAGCGGGAGGAGAACCGGGGAGCTGTTTTTT
CDR3 protein: CASSPTTSGRRTGELFF

J gene: TRBJ1-5
V gene: TRBV19
clone size: many
D gene: .
CDR3 DNA: TGTGCCAGTAGTAAGGGGAATCAGCCCCAGCATTTT
CDR3 protein: CASSKGNQPQHF

J gene: TRBJ2-3
V gene: TRBV6-4
clone size: many
D gene: .
CDR3 DNA: TGTGCCAGCAGTAGGGACGGAAGGCAGGATACGCAGTATTTT
CDR3 protein: CASSRDGRQDTQYF

J gene: TRBJ2-2
V gene: TRBV6-2/TRBV6-3
clone size: many
D gene: .
CDR3 DNA: TGTGCCAGCAGGACAAATACGGGCACCGGGGAGCTGTTTTTT
CDR3 protein: CASRTNTGTGELFF

J gene: TRBJ2-3
V gene: TRBV7-2
clone size: many
D gene: .
CDR3 DNA: TGTGCCAGCAGCGACACAGATACGCAGTATTTT
CDR3 protein: CASSDTDTQYF

J gene: TRBJ1-6
V gene: TRBV20-1
clone size: few
D gene: .
CDR3 DNA: TGCAGTGCTAGAGGGGGACAAAATAATTCACCCCTCCACTTT
CDR3 protein: CSARGGQNNSPLHF

J gene: TRBJ2-7
V gene: TRBV20-1
clone size: once
D gene: .
CDR3 DNA: TGCAGTGCTAGTTCGAATTACTACGAGCAGTACTTC
CDR3 protein: CSASSNYYEQYF

J gene: TRBJ2-1
V gene: TRBV7-2
clone size: .
D gene: TRBD2
CDR3 DNA: TGTGCCAGCAGCTTACGCGGGGGGAACTCCTACAATGAGCAGTTCTTC
CDR3 protein: CASSLRGGNSYNEQFF

J gene: TRBJ2-1
V gene: TRBV7-9
clone size: few
D gene: .
CDR3 DNA: TGTGCCAGCAGCTTAGTTACGGGGAGCGGAGACTACAATGAGCAGTTCTTC
CDR3 protein: CASSLVTGSGDYNEQFF

J gene: TRBJ2-4
V gene: TRBV4-3
clone size: .
D gene: .
CDR3 DNA: TGCGCCAGCAGCCAAGAACAGGGCGTAAGGGACATTCAGTACTTC
CDR3 protein: CASSQEQGVRDIQYF

J gene: TRBJ2-1
V gene: TRBV29-1
clone size: few
D gene: TRBD2
CDR3 DNA: TGCAGCGTTGCCAATGCGGGAGGGGTCAATGAGCAGTTCTTC
CDR3 protein: CSVANAGGVNEQFF